This T cell receptor (beta chain) was observed in a study of identical twins. Unique molecular identifiers were present on the cDNA, and a universal primer site came from template switching. TCRdb analysed the 5' RACE reads with MiXCR anew, one entry per CDR3 protein. The table lists more than 650,000 distinct CDR3 sequences, over 5% of them singletons. This CDR3 comprises 17 residues. Trimming stripped 0 bases from V and 6 bases from J, with 20 bases between. CDR1 is DFQATT, CDR2 SNEGSKA, per germline (reference sequence). Sequencing input: naive T cells sorted from blood. The chain combines TRBV20-1 with TRBJ2-2, with no clear D. The sequence was obtained from a man aged 18-30 years in good health. The CDR3 nucleotides are TGCAGTGCTAGAGATCGCCGGCGGCCAGAGATCCCCGGGGAGCTGTTTTTT. Translation: CSARDRRRPEIPGELFF.